A single sample is the source of the 12 T cell receptor beta chains below, sequenced in a study of T cell responses to AZD1222 COVID-19 vaccine. Data came from immunoSEQ multiplex PCR; TCRdb stores just in-frame clones and leaves some out. Of under 95,000 clones in the sample, around 90% were seen once. The sequences come from peripheral blood, collected on day 0 of AZD1222 vaccination. These receptors were taken from an adult in good health.

V gene TRBV6-5 combines with J gene TRBJ2-3, with 12 bases matching TRBD2. There are 15 residues in the CDR3. The germline gives CDR1 MNHEY, CDR2 SVGAGI. The junction had 13 bases not matched to a gene; V was cut back by 10 bases and J by 8 bases. The CDR3 bases are TGTGCCATTCCGATTGGACTAGCGGGACCCGGTACGCAGTATTTT. This encodes CAIPIGLAGPGTQYF.

The chain couples TRBV25-1 to TRBJ2-2, with 7 bases lining up with TRBD1. The CDR3 runs 17 residues. V lost 5 bases and J lost 3; bases outside the gene matches: 12. Germline CDR1 MGHDK, CDR2 SYGVNS. The CDR3 DNA reads as TGTGCCAGCAGTAGGCCCGCCTCGGGACAGCACACCGGGGAGCTGTTTTTT. Translated, it gives CASSRPASGQHTGELFF.

This clone was detected only a few times. The V gene is TRBV15, the J gene TRBJ1-4; D gene ambiguous. The CDR3 has 16 residues. Germline V lookup: CDR1 LNHNV, CDR2 YYDKDF (reference sequence). Deletions cut 1 base from V and 0 bases from J, with 9 bases between. CDR3 sequence (DNA): TGTGCCACCAGCAGAGGCCAGGCGGCAACTAATGAAAAACTGTTTTTT. Translated, it gives CATSRGQAATNEKLFF.

The V and J genes are TRBV3-1 (or the pseudogene TRBV3-2) and TRBJ1-6, with D hard to call. Germline V gene lookup returns CDR1 LGHDT and CDR2 YNNKEL (reference sequence). V gave up 1 base and J gave up 6 bases, with 10 bases separating them. The CDR3 length is 15 residues. The CDR3 is CASSQVSGSNSPLHF. The DNA of the CDR3 is TGTGCCAGCAGCCAAGTCAGCGGCAGTAATTCACCCCTCCACTTT.

The V and J genes are TRBV28 and TRBJ2-3; D might be TRBD1 (7 bases). The V gene's germline CDR1 is MDHEN and CDR2 SYDVKM. This CDR3 contains 17 residues. Between the trimmed V and J ends, which lost 5 bases and 2 bases, there was a span of 20 bases. The CDR3 sequence: CASSPGGWGTNTDTQYF. The CDR3 DNA sequence: TGTGCCAGCAGTCCAGGGGGGTGGGGGACAAACACAGATACGCAGTATTTT.

The genes are TRBV25-1 and TRBJ1-2; no definite D call. In germline, CDR1 is MGHDK, CDR2 SYGVNS. V lost 4 bases to trimming and J lost 0 bases, with 0 bases between them. The CDR3 runs 11 residues. Here the CDR3 DNA reads TGTGCCAGCAGTGCTAACTATGGCTACACCTTC. It specifies CASSANYGYTF.

The chain uses TRBV9 and TRBJ2-2; TRBD2 agrees at 7 bases. The CDR3 is 16 amino acids. The germline gives CDR1 SGDLS, CDR2 YYNGEE. The trim removed 0 bases at V and 5 bases at J, leaving 7 bases unmatched. This chain's CDR3 is CASSVGPAGNTGELFF. The CDR3 DNA is TGTGCCAGCAGCGTAGGTCCAGCGGGAAATACCGGGGAGCTGTTTTTT.

The chain combines TRBV27 with TRBJ2-7; 7 bases are a match to TRBD2. Germline CDR1 and CDR2: MNHEY and SMNVEV (reference sequence). This CDR3 spans 15 amino acids. V was clipped by 4 bases and J by 2 bases; unmatched bases: 8. The CDR3 sequence is CASSSGGTLAYEQYF. CDR3 in DNA: TGTGCCAGCAGTTCGGGGGGTACACTAGCCTACGAGCAGTACTTC.

This rearrangement joins TRBV19 to TRBJ2-3; 13 bases agree with TRBD2. The CDR3 has 16 residues. V shed 8 bases, J shed 4 bases, and the junction held 9 bases outside the gene matches. CDR1 is LNHDA, CDR2 SQIVND, per germline (reference sequence). CDR3 residues: CASGRRGTSGADTQYF. The CDR3, as DNA: TGTGCCAGTGGCCGAAGGGGGACTAGCGGGGCAGATACGCAGTATTTT.

The chain uses TRBV5-6 and TRBJ1-1; 9 bases line up with TRBD1. Losses at the gene ends were 4 bases for V and 1 base for J; bases not matched to a gene: 8. Per germline, CDR1 SGHDT and CDR2 YYEEEE. This CDR3 spans 16 amino acids. In nucleotides, the CDR3 is TGTGCCAGCAGCGGGTACCGGGACAGGGCGAACACTGAAGCTTTCTTT. Protein product: CASSGYRDRANTEAFF.

This clone was recorded a few times. V and J are TRBV6-1 and TRBJ1-6; D unclear. Germline assignment: CDR1 MNHNS and CDR2 SASEGT. Deletions cut 3 bases from V and 6 bases from J, with 12 bases between. This CDR3 has 15 residues. The CDR3 sequence: CASSDQVSGNSPLHF. The CDR3 region has the DNA TGTGCCAGCAGTGATCAGGTTTCGGGTAATTCACCCCTCCACTTT.

This chain uses TRBV18 with TRBJ2-7, with unresolved D. The CDR3 loop spans 14 amino acids. V gave up 4 bases and J gave up 5 bases, with 15 bases separating them. Per germline, CDR1 KGHSH and CDR2 LQKENI. CDR3: CASSQGNRRNEQYF. The CDR3 DNA reads TGTGCCAGCTCACAAGGAAACCGTCGGAACGAGCAGTACTTC.